The 21 T cell receptor beta chains below were found in one sample sequenced in a study of T cells after yellow fever vaccination. TCRdb passed the 5' RACE reads through MiXCR, listing each CDR3 protein once. This repertoire shows some 320,000 distinct CDR3 sequences, 8.7% found once; its top ten account for around 3.1%. Sequences were derived from CD4+ T cells sorted from PBMCs, sampled 5 days after the yellow fever booster vaccination. These receptors were taken from a man aged 18 to 29 who received the YFV17D yellow fever vaccine.

The chain joins TRBV20-1 to TRBJ2-7, with D hard to call. V shed 6 bases and J shed 3 bases, with 12 bases lying between them. Looked up from germline, CDR1 is DFQATT and CDR2 is SNEGSKA (reference sequence). The CDR3 is 12 amino acids. The CDR3 DNA is TGCAGTGCCGTCTTCCATTACTACGAGCAGTACTTC. Residues: CSAVFHYYEQYF.

This clonotype turned up a few times. The chain uses TRBV18 and TRBJ1-5; D gene uncertain. The CDR3 sequence is 14 residues long. CDR1 and CDR2 from the germline V gene are KGHSH and LQKENI. V was shortened by 4 bases and J by 0 bases, with 7 bases between the two germline ends. The CDR3 is CASSRVNSNQPQHF. CDR3 DNA sequence: TGTGCCAGCTCACGGGTTAATAGCAATCAGCCCCAGCATTTT.

This clonotype was seen ten or more times. This rearrangement joins TRBV7-2 to TRBJ2-1, with TRBD2 matching over 7 bases. Germline V gene lookup returns CDR1 SGHTA and CDR2 FQGNSA. The CDR3 totals 13 residues. V shed 3 bases and J 15 bases; nucleotides not matched to a gene: 11. CDR3 sequence reads: CASSFGPQRGLFF. The DNA of the CDR3 is TGTGCCAGCAGCTTTGGCCCCCAGCGGGGACTGTTCTTC.

This clonotype turned up a few times. The V gene is TRBV27, the J gene TRBJ1-3, with 7 nucleotides matching TRBD1. Unmatched junction bases numbered 4, after V lost 4 bases and J lost 1 base. The CDR3 consists of 15 residues. Per germline, CDR1 MNHEY and CDR2 SMNVEV (reference sequence). CDR3: CASSWTGLSGNTIYF. DNA of the CDR3: TGTGCCAGCAGTTGGACAGGCCTATCTGGAAACACCATATATTTT.

This clonotype has ten or more counts. This chain uses TRBV19 with TRBJ1-1; possibly TRBD1 for D (5 bases). Trimming pared 3 bases from V and 1 base from J, leaving 15 bases between. CDR1 is LNHDA, CDR2 SQIVND, per germline (reference sequence). The CDR3 spans 16 residues. This CDR3 reads CASSIYGAASNTEAFF. CDR3 sequence (DNA): TGTGCCAGTAGTATCTACGGGGCCGCTTCGAACACTGAAGCTTTCTTT.

The chain uses TRBV5-1 and TRBJ1-1; D possibly corresponds to TRBD1 (5 bases). V lost 0 bases and J 1 base, leaving 10 bases between the germline ends. The length of the CDR3 is 15 residues. The germline V gene encodes CDR1 SGHRS and CDR2 YFSETQ. CDR3 protein: CASSLAFGANTEAFF. CDR3 sequence (DNA): TGCGCCAGCAGCTTGGCCTTTGGGGCGAACACTGAAGCTTTCTTT. The full variable domain, completed using reference TRBV5-1 and TRBJ1-1, is KAGVTQTPRYLIKTRGQQVTLSCSPISGHRSVSWYQQTPGQGLQFLFEYFSETQRNKGNFPGRFSGRQFSNSRSEMNVSTLELGDSALYLCASSLAFGANTEAFFGQGTRLTVV.

This clonotype was picked up a small number of times. As DNA, the CDR3 is TGTGCCAGTAGTATACCCGGGACAGTAAACTATGGCTACACCTTC. Encoded protein: CASSIPGTVNYGYTF. The chain is built from TRBV19 and TRBJ1-2, with 7 positions matching TRBD1. Germline assignment: CDR1 LNHDA and CDR2 SQIVND (reference sequence). The CDR3 length is 15 residues. The V and J ends lost 2 bases and 2 bases, in that order; junction bases with no gene match: 5.

J is TRBJ1-1 and V is TRBV9, with TRBD1 matching 7 bases. Germline loops: CDR1 SGDLS, CDR2 YYNGEE. V was clipped by 3 bases and J by 10 bases; unmatched bases: 18. The CDR3 is made up of 16 amino acids. The CDR3 here is CASSAGQVLNGYVAFF. As DNA, the CDR3 is TGTGCCAGCAGCGCCGGACAGGTCCTGAACGGCTATGTAGCTTTCTTT.

The chain joins TRBV20-1 to TRBJ2-3; 9 bases are shared with TRBD2. Germline loops: CDR1 DFQATT, CDR2 SNEGSKA (reference sequence). V was clipped by 0 bases and J by 2 bases; unmatched bases: 9. This CDR3 has 17 residues. The chain's CDR3 is CSARDTAGGPHTDTQYF. CDR3 in DNA: TGCAGTGCTAGAGATACAGCGGGGGGTCCACACACAGATACGCAGTATTTT.

The gene calls are TRBV20-1 and TRBJ1-1; a possible D gene is TRBD1 (5 bases). CDR3 length equals 13 residues. Germline V gene lookup returns CDR1 DFQATT and CDR2 SNEGSKA (reference sequence). V was clipped by 5 bases and J by 4 bases, with 14 bases between them. This CDR3 reads CSAQEGTSTEAFF. In DNA form, the CDR3 reads TGCAGTGCTCAAGAAGGGACGTCCACTGAAGCTTTCTTT.

Ten or more counts support this clonotype. V gene TRBV5-1 combines with J gene TRBJ2-1, with TRBD2 matching 10 bases. This CDR3 is 14 amino acids long. CDR1 is SGHRS and CDR2 is YFSETQ in the germline V gene. Unmatched junction bases numbered 3, after V lost 0 bases and J lost 9 bases. The CDR3 coding sequence is TGCGCCAGCAGCTTGGGGACTAGCGGCGGTGAGCAGTTCTTC. Its translation: CASSLGTSGGEQFF.

This clonotype was detected a few times. This sequence joins TRBV7-3 and TRBJ2-2, with D unclear. CDR3 length: 14 residues. Germline lookup yields CDR1 SGHTA and CDR2 FQGTGA. Trimming stripped 8 bases from V and 0 bases from J, with 10 bases between. The CDR3 nucleotides are TGTGCCAGCTCTTTAGGATCGAACACCGGGGAGCTGTTTTTT. Protein sequence: CASSLGSNTGELFF.

This clonotype was found a few times. The V gene is TRBV7-9, the J gene TRBJ2-1; TRBD2 agrees at 8 bases. CDR1 and CDR2 (germline): SEHNR, FQNEAQ (reference sequence). V gave up 2 bases and J gave up 5 bases; unmatched junction bases: 5. This CDR3 comprises 15 residues. CDR3 protein: CASSLSAGVDNEQFF. CDR3 bases: TGTGCCAGCAGCTTATCAGCGGGGGTCGACAATGAGCAGTTCTTC.

The J gene is TRBJ1-3, the V gene TRBV7-2; D is possibly TRBD1 (6 bases). The CDR3 loop spans 16 amino acids. Trimming shortened V by 1 base and J by 5 bases, and 15 bases separated the two germline ends. Looked up from germline, CDR1 is SGHTA and CDR2 is FQGNSA. The CDR3 spells CASSLGPLDSRNTIYF. CDR3 nucleotide sequence: TGTGCCAGCAGCTTAGGCCCCCTGGACAGTCGAAACACCATATATTTT. The complete variable domain, with remaining parts taken from reference TRBV7-2 and TRBJ1-3, reads GAGVSQSPSNKVTEKGKDVELRCDPISGHTALYWYRQSLGQGLEFLIYFQGNSAPDKSGLPSDRFSAERTGGSVSTLTIQRTQQEDSAVYLCASSLGPLDSRNTIYFGEGSWLTVV.

This clonotype was counted many times. The gene calls are TRBV10-3 and TRBJ1-2; 9 bases fit TRBD1. Germline lookup yields CDR1 ENHRY and CDR2 SYGVKD. V shed 6 bases, J shed 2 bases, and the junction held 4 bases outside the gene matches. This CDR3 contains 14 residues. In DNA form, the CDR3 reads TGTGCCATCAGACGAACAGGGGGCAACTATGGCTACACCTTC. This codes for CAIRRTGGNYGYTF.

V gene TRBV7-2 combines with J gene TRBJ1-5; tentatively, D is TRBD1 (6 bases). Deletions cut 2 bases from V and 4 bases from J, with 18 bases between. The length of the CDR3 is 17 residues. Germline CDR1 and CDR2: SGHTA and FQGNSA. CDR3 sequence: CASSLWGAGGVNQPQHF. In DNA form, the CDR3 reads TGTGCCAGCAGCTTATGGGGGGCTGGGGGCGTTAATCAGCCCCAGCATTTT.

This clonotype has just a few counts. This chain connects TRBV5-1 to TRBJ2-5; the match to TRBD2 covers 12 bases. CDR1 and CDR2 from the germline V gene are SGHRS and YFSETQ. V shed 0 bases and J 4 bases; nucleotides not matched to a gene: 10. The CDR3 has 18 amino acids. The CDR3 DNA is TGCGCCAGCAGCTTGGACTCTGGGACTAGCGGGTGGAGAGAGACCCAGTACTTC. This encodes CASSLDSGTSGWRETQYF.

This clonotype was counted between two and nine times. The chain couples TRBV6-1 to TRBJ1-4; D is uncertain. CDR3 length equals 15 residues. V lost 3 bases and J 8 bases, leaving 16 bases between the germline ends. The germline V gene has CDR1 MNHNS and CDR2 SASEGT. The CDR3 DNA sequence: TGTGCCAGCAGTGAGATAGAGGGAACGGGCGAAAAACTGTTTTTT. Protein product: CASSEIEGTGEKLFF.

This clonotype was counted many times. This chain links TRBV5-1 with TRBJ2-1, with D perhaps matching TRBD1 or TRBD2 (7 bases each). Trimming shortened V by 4 bases and J by 3 bases, and 14 bases separated the two germline ends. The CDR3 covers 15 residues. From germline, CDR1 is SGHRS and CDR2 YFSETQ. CDR3 bases: TGCGCCAGCAGCCCGGGGGGACAGAGCTACAATGAGCAGTTCTTC. It encodes CASSPGGQSYNEQFF.

This clonotype was detected a few times. This chain joins TRBV3-1 and TRBJ2-1; tentative D call: TRBD2 (7 bases). The ends were cut back, 7 bases at V and 9 bases at J, with 13 bases in the middle. Germline V gives CDR1 LGHDT, CDR2 YNNKEL (reference sequence). The CDR3 is 12 residues long. CDR3 protein: CASNRGAGEQFF. CDR3 DNA: TGTGCCAGCAACCGGGGGGCCGGTGAGCAGTTCTTC.

The rearrangement links TRBV19 to TRBJ1-1; D is perhaps TRBD1 (5 bases). Germline-derived CDR1 and CDR2 are LNHDA and SQIVND (reference sequence). Between the trimmed V and J ends, which lost 6 bases and 3 bases, there was a span of 11 bases. There are 13 residues in the CDR3. CDR3 amino acids: CASRKRGYTEAFF. CDR3 in DNA: TGTGCCAGTAGGAAAAGGGGCTACACTGAAGCTTTCTTT.